A selection of T cell receptor beta chains follows, all from one sample in a study of T cell changes during pregnancy in multiple sclerosis. TCRdb's table, derived via immunoSEQ multiplex PCR, lists solely in-frame clones and lacks some. The top ten hold about a sixth of the sample, which has approximately 9,000 clones, 83% seen once. This specimen consisted of CD8+ T cells from peripheral blood mononuclear cells, obtained in the third trimester of pregnancy. The receptors originated from a female donor in good health, enrolled as a control in a pregnancy study. CDR3s include the opening cysteine and the closing phenylalanine or tryptophan. D genes are given only for firm matches. Expanded clones get a size class; other rows say once, few or many, or leave the size out.

J: TRBJ2-7
D: TRBD1
size: once
V: TRBV29-1
DNA: TGCAGCGTTGAAGCTTATATGACAGGGGCCTCCTACGAGCAGTACTTC
CDR3: CSVEAYMTGASYEQYF

J: TRBJ1-1
D: -
size: -
V: TRBV30
DNA: TGTGCCTGGACTAGGACAGAGAACACTGAAGCTTTCTTT
CDR3: CAWTRTENTEAFF

J: TRBJ2-1
D: TRBD2
size: -
V: TRBV9
DNA: TGTGCCAGCAGCGGCCGGGACATAACTAGCGGGGACCCCTACAATGAGCAGTTCTTC
CDR3: CASSGRDITSGDPYNEQFF

J: TRBJ2-4
D: -
size: -
V: TRBV6-1
DNA: TGTGCCAGCAGTGAAGACCCAGAAGGAGGAAACATTCAGTACTTC
CDR3: CASSEDPEGGNIQYF

J: TRBJ2-7
D: -
size: -
V: TRBV7-2
DNA: TGTGCCAGCAGCTTCTCCCGGCAGGTCTACGAGCAGTACTTC
CDR3: CASSFSRQVYEQYF

J: TRBJ1-1
D: -
size: -
V: TRBV28
DNA: TGTGCCAGCAGTTTCGGGGGAAGGAACACTGAAGCTTTCTTT
CDR3: CASSFGGRNTEAFF

J: TRBJ2-7
D: -
size: -
V: TRBV5-1
DNA: TGCGCCAGCAGCTTGGGGGCAAATTACGAGCAGTACTTC
CDR3: CASSLGANYEQYF

J: TRBJ1-5
D: TRBD1
size: -
V: TRBV5-6
DNA: TGTGCCAGCAGCTCGGAAACCCCGGGACAGGGGTTCGGACAGCCCCAGCATTTT
CDR3: CASSSETPGQGFGQPQHF

J: TRBJ2-2
D: -
size: few
V: TRBV9
DNA: TGTGCCAGCAGTCTGAACACCGGGGAGCTGTTTTTT
CDR3: CASSLNTGELFF

J: TRBJ1-2
D: TRBD1
size: -
V: TRBV7-2
DNA: TGTGCCAGCAGCGAGACAGGGAGTTATGGCTACACCTTC
CDR3: CASSETGSYGYTF

J: TRBJ1-2
D: -
size: -
V: TRBV27
DNA: TGTGCCAGCAGCAAGGGGAATGGCTACACCTTC
CDR3: CASSKGNGYTF

J: TRBJ2-1
D: -
size: -
V: TRBV27
DNA: TGTGCCAGCAGTTTATGGGGGGATGAGCAGTTCTTC
CDR3: CASSLWGDEQFF

J: TRBJ1-1
D: TRBD1
size: once
V: TRBV6-1
DNA: TGTGCCAGCAGTCCGGGACAGGGGACTGAAGCTTTCTTT
CDR3: CASSPGQGTEAFF

J: TRBJ2-7
D: -
size: -
V: TRBV6-1
DNA: TGTGCCAGCAGTGAGCGTCTATCCTACGAGCAGTACTTC
CDR3: CASSERLSYEQYF

J: TRBJ1-1
D: -
size: -
V: TRBV10-3
DNA: TGTGCCATCAGTGATGTCCGGGGTGAAGCTTTCTTT
CDR3: CAISDVRGEAFF

J: TRBJ2-4
D: -
size: -
V: TRBV6-1
DNA: TGTGCCAGCAAGTTCCGAGGGGCCAAAAACATTCAGTACTTC
CDR3: CASKFRGAKNIQYF

J: TRBJ1-1
D: -
size: -
V: TRBV5-1
DNA: TGCGCCAGCAGCTTGGTGCGGGGGACTGAAGCTTTCTTT
CDR3: CASSLVRGTEAFF

J: TRBJ2-2
D: TRBD2
size: -
V: TRBV25-1
DNA: TGTGCCAGCAGTGAATTGGGCGGGGGGGCCTCCGGGGAGCTGTTTTTT
CDR3: CASSELGGGASGELFF

J: TRBJ1-2
D: TRBD1
size: -
V: TRBV7-2
DNA: TGTGCCAGCAGCGAAGGGACAGCCTATGGCTACACCTTC
CDR3: CASSEGTAYGYTF

J: TRBJ1-1
D: TRBD1
size: once
V: TRBV4-1
DNA: TGCGCCAGCAGCCAAGTTTTGGACAGGGGGGAGGCTTTCTTT
CDR3: CASSQVLDRGEAFF

J: TRBJ1-1
D: -
size: few
V: TRBV29-1
DNA: TGCAGCGTTGCACGGGTGAACACTGAAGCTTTCTTT
CDR3: CSVARVNTEAFF

J: TRBJ2-2
D: TRBD2
size: -
V: TRBV7-9
DNA: TGTGCCAGCAGCCCGTTCGGGAGGTCCACCGGGGAGCTGTTTTTT
CDR3: CASSPFGRSTGELFF

J: TRBJ1-2
D: -
size: -
V: TRBV9
DNA: TGTGCCAGCAGCGTAGGGCAGGGCCCCTATGGCTACACCTTC
CDR3: CASSVGQGPYGYTF

J: TRBJ2-1
D: -
size: -
V: TRBV27
DNA: TGTGCCAGCAGTTTTCCCGGGGGTGAGCAGTTCTTC
CDR3: CASSFPGGEQFF

J: TRBJ2-1
D: TRBD2
size: -
V: TRBV9
DNA: TGTGCCAGCAGCGTAGGTGGGGGAGGGTGGAATGAGCAGTTCTTC
CDR3: CASSVGGGGWNEQFF

J: TRBJ2-7
D: TRBD2
size: -
V: TRBV15
DNA: TGTGCCACCAGCAGAGATCGGTTTGGGAGGGTCTACGAGCAGTACTTC
CDR3: CATSRDRFGRVYEQYF

J: TRBJ2-7
D: TRBD2
size: once
V: TRBV29-1
DNA: TGCAGCGTTCGGGAGGAGTCCTACGAGCAGTACTTC
CDR3: CSVREESYEQYF

J: TRBJ2-2
D: TRBD1
size: few
V: TRBV30
DNA: TGTGCCTGGAGTGACCCCCGGACAGGGGACACCGGGGAGCTGTTTTTT
CDR3: CAWSDPRTGDTGELFF

J: TRBJ2-3
D: -
size: -
V: TRBV6-4
DNA: TGTGCCAGCAGTGTATCTAGCACAGATACGCAGTATTTT
CDR3: CASSVSSTDTQYF

J: TRBJ2-1
D: TRBD2
size: -
V: TRBV4-3
DNA: TGCGCCAGCAGCCCCGGGACTAGCGGGGGCAGCTCCTACAATGAGCAGTTCTTC
CDR3: CASSPGTSGGSSYNEQFF

J: TRBJ1-3
D: -
size: -
V: TRBV28
DNA: TGTGCCAGCAGTTTATCCGCGACAGGTGGAAACACCATATATTTT
CDR3: CASSLSATGGNTIYF

J: TRBJ1-1
D: TRBD1
size: few
V: TRBV19
DNA: TGTGCCAGTAGTACTCCCAGGGGGGAGAGCACTGAAGCTTTCTTT
CDR3: CASSTPRGESTEAFF

J: TRBJ2-2
D: -
size: -
V: TRBV6-4
DNA: TGTGCCAGCAGTGAGGGGGCGGATACCGGGGAGCTGTTTTTT
CDR3: CASSEGADTGELFF

J: TRBJ2-1
D: TRBD2
size: -
V: TRBV4-3
DNA: TGCGCCAGCAGCCCTAGCGGGGGGGAGGGCAATGAGCAGTTCTTC
CDR3: CASSPSGGEGNEQFF

J: TRBJ2-7
D: TRBD1
size: -
V: TRBV11-2
DNA: TGTGCCAGCAGCCCATTGGGACAGATACCCTCCTACGAGCAGTACTTC
CDR3: CASSPLGQIPSYEQYF

J: TRBJ1-2
D: TRBD1
size: -
V: TRBV27
DNA: TGTGCCAGCAGTTCTGACAGGGGTGGGTATGGCTACACCTTC
CDR3: CASSSDRGGYGYTF

J: TRBJ1-1
D: -
size: -
V: TRBV6-5
DNA: TGTGCCAGCAGTTACAGGGGAATGAACACTGAAGCTTTCTTT
CDR3: CASSYRGMNTEAFF

J: TRBJ2-2
D: -
size: -
V: TRBV9
DNA: TGTGCCAGCGAAGGCTCAGGGGAGACCGGGGAGCTGTTTTTT
CDR3: CASEGSGETGELFF

J: TRBJ2-6
D: TRBD2
size: -
V: TRBV6-4
DNA: TGTGCCAGCAGTGACACTAGCGGGGGGTCCTCCTCTGGGGCCAACGTCCTGACTTTC
CDR3: CASSDTSGGSSSGANVLTF

J: TRBJ2-5
D: -
size: medium-sized
V: TRBV5-6
DNA: TGTGCCAGCAGCTTGTCCGGCGCAGGGGGGCAAGAGACCCAGTACTTC
CDR3: CASSLSGAGGQETQYF

J: TRBJ2-1
D: TRBD2
size: -
V: TRBV29-1
DNA: TGCAGCGTTGAACGGCTAGCGGGGCACAATGAGCAGTTCTTC
CDR3: CSVERLAGHNEQFF

J: TRBJ2-7
D: -
size: -
V: TRBV12-2
DNA: TGTGCAAGTCGCTTAGCGGGGGGGGGCTACTCGCGCCACTACGAGCAGTACTTC
CDR3: CASRLAGGGYSRHYEQYF